This is a list of T cell receptor beta chains from one sample in a study of metastatic and nonmetastatic thyroid tumors. TCRdb reanalyzed the PCR reads with MiXCR. This sample has around 20,000 clones, with around a third found just once. Source material: blood. The receptors originated from a female donor with papillary thyroid cancer or a benign thyroid nodule (not recorded which). Some clones in this sample may be carry-over from other donors' samples. CDR3s include the opening cysteine and the closing phenylalanine or tryptophan. D genes are given only for firm matches. Only part of the rows carry a size: once, few, many, or a class if the clone is expanded.

V gene	D gene	clone size	J gene	CDR3 DNA	CDR3 protein
TRBV11-1	.	.	TRBJ2-1	TGTGCCAGCAGCCCTCTATCGGGAGTCTACTACAATGAGCAGTTCTTC	CASSPLSGVYYNEQFF
TRBV3-1	TRBD1	once	TRBJ2-7	TGTGCCAGCAGCCACTCGGACAGGGGTGGCCACGAGCAGTACTTC	CASSHSDRGGHEQYF
TRBV9	.	few	TRBJ2-7	TGTGCCAGCAGCCACACTTACGAGCAGTACTTC	CASSHTYEQYF
TRBV11-3	.	.	TRBJ1-1	TGTGCCAGCGGCTCCCGGGAATTAGGGGCAGCTTTCTTT	CASGSRELGAAFF
TRBV30	.	few	TRBJ2-2	TGTGCCTGGAATTTTAACACCGGGGAGCTGTTTTTT	CAWNFNTGELFF
TRBV7-8	.	many	TRBJ2-2	TGTGCCAGCAGCCGACATCCAGCCATGAACACCGGGGAGCTGTTTTTT	CASSRHPAMNTGELFF
TRBV20-1	.	few	TRBJ1-5	TGCAGTGCTAGAGATCTCGGCTCTGAAATTGAGCCCCAGCATTTT	CSARDLGSEIEPQHF
TRBV20-1	.	.	TRBJ2-1	TGCAGTGTTATGACAGTCCATGAGCAGTTCTTC	CSVMTVHEQFF
TRBV20-1	TRBD2	.	TRBJ2-7	TGCAGTGCTAGAGACCGGGGGCCGGCGGGAGGGCCATACGAGCAGTACTTC	CSARDRGPAGGPYEQYF
TRBV6-1	.	few	TRBJ1-1	TGTGTCAGCAACGAGCGAGCTTACACTGAAGCTTTCTTT	CVSNERAYTEAFF
TRBV28	TRBD2	.	TRBJ2-3	TGTGCCAGCAGTCCGGATAGCGGGAGCACAGATACGCAGTATTTT	CASSPDSGSTDTQYF
TRBV12-3/TRBV12-4	.	.	TRBJ1-3	TGTGCCAGCAGCTCCTGGGACGGCGGAAACACCATATATTTT	CASSSWDGGNTIYF
TRBV2	TRBD1	.	TRBJ2-3	TGTGCCAGCAGTTCTCACAGGGGGTGGCAGGCAGATACGCGGTATTTT	CASSSHRGWQADTRYF
TRBV18	.	.	TRBJ2-7	TGTGCCAGCTCGCCGAACGCCTACGAGCAGTACTTC	CASSPNAYEQYF
TRBV9	.	many	TRBJ1-1	TGTGCCAGCAGCCAGACGATGGGGAGGAACACTGAAGCTTTCTTT	CASSQTMGRNTEAFF
TRBV3-1	.	.	TRBJ2-7	TGTGACTGGAGCCAAGATAGGGGTACGGCGCAGTACTTC	CDWSQDRGTAQYF
TRBV20-1	.	medium-sized	TRBJ1-5	TGCAGTGCTAGAGACCTGGCCCGGGGGGGCAATCAGCCCCAGCATTTT	CSARDLARGGNQPQHF
TRBV15	.	many	TRBJ2-7	TGTGCCACCAGCAGAGAGGCCCCCCTATTAACCTACGAGCAGTACTTC	CATSREAPLLTYEQYF
TRBV5-1	.	many	TRBJ2-3	TGCGCCAGCAGCTTGGGGTTCAGGGGCACAGATACGCAGTATTTT	CASSLGFRGTDTQYF
TRBV18	.	medium-sized	TRBJ1-5	TGTGCCAGCTCACCATCCCAAGGGTGGGGTGATCAGCCCCAGCATTTT	CASSPSQGWGDQPQHF
TRBV20-1	.	medium-sized	TRBJ2-1	TGCAGTGCTAGAGAAGGGCGGACCTACAATGAGCAGTTCTTC	CSAREGRTYNEQFF
TRBV6-6	.	medium-sized	TRBJ1-4	TGTGCCAGCAGTTATTCCCCGGGGGGGTATGAAAAACTGTTTTTT	CASSYSPGGYEKLFF
TRBV20-1	.	.	TRBJ2-7	TGCAGTGCCACACACCGGGACTCAAGCTCCTACGAGCAGTACTTC	CSATHRDSSSYEQYF
TRBV2	.	.	TRBJ2-3	TGTGCCAGCAGTGGATTTGGGGGGGCCACAGATACGCAGTATTTT	CASSGFGGATDTQYF
TRBV6-1	TRBD1	medium-sized	TRBJ1-2	TGTGCCAGCAGACCCGACAGGGACGATGGCTACACCTTC	CASRPDRDDGYTF
TRBV20-1	TRBD1	once	TRBJ2-6	TGCAGTGCTAGGGGCAGGGGGTATTCTGGGGCCAACGTCCTGACTTTC	CSARGRGYSGANVLTF
TRBV20-1	.	.	TRBJ2-3	TGCAGTGCTAGAGTATCCGTAGATACGCAGTATTTT	CSARVSVDTQYF
TRBV4-2	.	.	TRBJ2-7	TGTGCCAGCAGCCTAGATGGGGGACACCAGGGCGTCGAGCAGTACTTC	CASSLDGGHQGVEQYF
TRBV6-5	TRBD1	few	TRBJ2-7	TGTGCCAGCAGTTACGGGGACAGGGGGCGCTACGAGCAGTACTTC	CASSYGDRGRYEQYF
TRBV11-1	.	many	TRBJ2-3	TGTGCCAGCAGCTTACAAAGACGGCCTAGCACAGATACGCAGTATTTT	CASSLQRRPSTDTQYF
TRBV18	TRBD2	.	TRBJ2-7	TGTGCCTCGAGGTCACTAGCGGCGAGGGCAACGGAGCAGTACTTC	CASRSLAARATEQYF
TRBV30	.	many	TRBJ2-3	TGTGCCTGGAGTGGAAAGGGTAGCACAGATACGCAGTATTTT	CAWSGKGSTDTQYF
TRBV6-1	.	.	TRBJ2-7	TGTGCCAGCAGCCCCCGGACCAGACCCTACGAGCAGTACTTC	CASSPRTRPYEQYF
TRBV5-8	TRBD2	many	TRBJ2-1	TGTGCCAGCAGCTTAGGGACTAGCGGGATGAGGGATGAGCAGTTCTTC	CASSLGTSGMRDEQFF
TRBV12-3/TRBV12-4	.	.	TRBJ2-2	TGTGCCAGCAGTTTTGGCCCCTCCACCGGGGAGCTGTTTTTT	CASSFGPSTGELFF
TRBV20-1	.	medium-sized	TRBJ2-7	TGCAGCGGGTACGAGGGCCGCCTTCCCTACGAGCAGTACTTC	CSGYEGRLPYEQYF
TRBV7-2	TRBD2	.	TRBJ2-2	TGTGCCAGCAGCATGACTAGCGGCCACTCCGGGGAGCTGTTTTTT	CASSMTSGHSGELFF
TRBV2	TRBD1	few	TRBJ1-5	TGTGCCAGCAGTGCGGGGACAGCAAATCAGCCCCAGCATTTT	CASSAGTANQPQHF
TRBV2	.	few	TRBJ2-5	TGTGCCAGCAGTGCAGAGACCCATTACTTC	CASSAETHYF
TRBV9	TRBD2	many	TRBJ2-3	TGTGCCAGCAGCCTGGGACTAGCGGGAGAGTCGGGTACGCAGTATTTT	CASSLGLAGESGTQYF
TRBV19	.	.	TRBJ2-2	TGTGCCAGTAGTAGGGGACATTTAACCGGGGAGCTGTTTTTT	CASSRGHLTGELFF